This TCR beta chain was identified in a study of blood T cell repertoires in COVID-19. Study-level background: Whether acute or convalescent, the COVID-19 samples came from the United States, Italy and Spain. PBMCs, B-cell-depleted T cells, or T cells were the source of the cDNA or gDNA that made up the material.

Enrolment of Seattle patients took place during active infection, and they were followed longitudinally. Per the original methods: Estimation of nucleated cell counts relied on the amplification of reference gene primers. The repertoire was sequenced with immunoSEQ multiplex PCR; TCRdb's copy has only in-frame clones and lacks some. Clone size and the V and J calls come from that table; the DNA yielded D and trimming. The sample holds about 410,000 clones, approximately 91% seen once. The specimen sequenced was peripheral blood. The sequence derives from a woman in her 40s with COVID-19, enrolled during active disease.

CDR3 bases: TGTGCCAGCAGCTCTGGTCGGTATGGCTACACCTTC. Its protein is CASSSGRYGYTF. V and J are TRBV7-9 and TRBJ1-2; D unclear. V gave up 4 bases and J gave up 5 bases, with 8 bases separating them. The CDR3 has 12 residues. Germline CDR1 reads SEHNR; CDR2 reads FQNEAQ (reference sequence).